Included here is one TCR beta chain sequence, with context. This specimen belongs to a study of blood T cell repertoires in COVID-19. The CDR3 spans 14 residues. Germline CDR1 KGHDR, CDR2 SFDVKD. The V gene end was trimmed by 4 bases and the J gene end by 3 bases; junction bases not matched to a gene: 4. Produced via immunoSEQ multiplex PCR; TCRdb's table is partial and in-frame only. In the table there are 100,000 to 150,000 clones, roughly three quarters of which are singletons. The sequence was obtained from a woman in her seventies with acute or convalescent COVID-19. The chain combines TRBV24-1 with TRBJ2-7, with 8 bases that match TRBD1. Sequencing was done on a sample of peripheral blood. The DNA for the CDR3 is TGTGCCACCAGTGACCGGGACAGGAACTACGAGCAGTACTTC. Translating it yields CATSDRDRNYEQYF.